This T cell receptor beta chain was observed in a study of read filtering for tumor transcriptome and immune sequencing. About the study: After DNase treatment, RNA was made into whole-transcriptome libraries. Study-wide findings and caveats: In IR-seq, single-read clonotypes were around four fifths of clonotypes but approximately 3.5% of reads. Sorted CD138-negative bone marrow cells were not purified T cells.

This clonotype was seen many times. Its antigen remains unknown. Trimming took 4 bases from V and 8 from J, leaving 9 bases between them. Germline V gives CDR1 SGHAT, CDR2 FQNNGV. The CDR3 length is 11 residues. From about 0.4 ug of RNA, a library with molecular barcoded alpha/delta and beta/gamma adaptors was made. MiXCR was run by TCRdb on the reads, yielding one entry per CDR3 protein. The table shows 25,000 to 35,000 distinct CDR3 sequences, with roughly an eighth occurring only once. Specimen: a population of CD138-negative cells sorted from bone marrow. V is TRBV11-2 and J is TRBJ2-7; D not resolved. The TCR originated in a donor aged 40 or over with multiple myeloma. The CDR3 spells CASSSAAKQYF. CDR3 bases: TGTGCCAGCAGCTCGGCGGCTAAGCAGTACTTC.